Below, 10 T cell receptor beta chains from the same sample are listed, as sequenced in a study of T-cell reconstitution after alpha-beta-depleted transplantation in children. During its preparation, the TCRbeta library received unique molecular identifiers. TCRdb re-called the PCR reads with MiXCR, one entry per CDR3 protein. The sample lists some 240,000 distinct CDR3 sequences, 9.5% to 15% occurring once. This material consisted of PBMCs from the stem cell graft donor, taken from the stem cell graft. The receptors derive from a human donor who donated a stem cell graft to a child with acute lymphoblastic leukemia.

This clonotype was seen a handful of times. CDR3 sequence: CASSQDPTNTGELFF. The CDR3 DNA reads TGTGCCAGCAGCCAAGATCCGACCAACACCGGGGAGCTGTTTTTT. The V gene is TRBV4-2, the J gene TRBJ2-2, with D unclear. V lost 0 bases and J 2 bases, leaving 7 bases between the germline ends. Germline values: CDR1 LGHNA, CDR2 YNFKEQ. The CDR3 length is 15 residues.

This clonotype showed up just once. Being one base from a much bigger clone, this may be a read error. The rearrangement links TRBV9 to TRBJ1-6; 9 bases agree with TRBD1. In germline, CDR1 is SGDLS, CDR2 YYNGEE. The CDR3 sequence is 19 residues long. V shed 0 bases and J 8 bases; nucleotides not matched to a gene: 15. CDR3 protein: CASSVGLRDRVSQDSPLHF. The DNA for the CDR3 is TGTGCCAGCAGCGTAGGATTGAGGGACAGGGTGAGCCAAGATTCACCCCTCCACTTT.

This clonotype has only a few counts. This CDR3 is CASSLDGGQRQTQYF. The CDR3 nucleotides read TGTGCCAGCAGCTTAGATGGGGGACAGCGGCAGACCCAGTACTTC. The chain recombines TRBV7-2 with TRBJ2-5; 7 nucleotides match TRBD1. Per germline, CDR1 SGHTA and CDR2 FQGNSA. The trim removed 1 base at V and 6 bases at J, leaving 8 bases unmatched. This CDR3 has 15 residues.

This clonotype came up many times. The chain employs TRBV20-1 and TRBJ2-3; no clear D gene. This CDR3 region has 11 residues. Trimming removed 3 bases at V and 4 bases at J, with 5 bases between. Germline lookup yields CDR1 DFQATT and CDR2 SNEGSKA (reference sequence). CDR3 loop: CSASQADTQYF. The DNA for the CDR3 is TGCAGTGCTAGCCAGGCAGATACGCAGTATTTT.

This clonotype was found many times. The gene calls are TRBV4-3 and TRBJ2-1; D perhaps matches TRBD1 (6 bases). V gave up 3 bases and J gave up 0 bases, with 21 bases separating them. The germline V gene encodes CDR1 LGHNA and CDR2 YSLEER. This CDR3 contains 19 residues. The CDR3 here is CASSHSLGGATPSYNEQFF. The CDR3 coding sequence is TGCGCCAGCAGCCATTCCTTAGGGGGAGCCACCCCCTCCTACAATGAGCAGTTCTTC.

At least ten counts were recorded for this clonotype. The rearrangement links TRBV5-6 to TRBJ2-7; weak D call: TRBD1 (6 bases). Germline CDR1 is SGHDT and CDR2 is YYEEEE. The ends were cut back, 0 bases at V and 11 bases at J, with 12 bases in the middle. The CDR3 extends over 12 amino acids. DNA of the CDR3: TGTGCCAGCAGCTTGGCCAACAGGGAAGAGTACTTC. Its protein product is CASSLANREEYF.

The chain links TRBV9 to TRBJ2-2; 8 bases match TRBD1. The germline gives CDR1 SGDLS, CDR2 YYNGEE. The CDR3 consists of 13 residues. V shed 3 bases, J shed 7 bases, and the junction held 2 bases outside the gene matches. CDR3 residues: CASSADRVGELFF. The CDR3 bases are TGTGCCAGCAGCGCGGACAGGGTCGGGGAGCTGTTTTTT.

In this sample, this clonotype turned up many times. V is TRBV7-7 and J is TRBJ2-6; D uncertain. The CDR3 runs 13 residues. V was shortened by 5 bases and J by 12 bases, with 14 bases between the two germline ends. CDR1 is SSHAT and CDR2 is FNYEAQ in the germline V gene (reference sequence). For the CDR3, the DNA is TGTGCCAGCAGCCGCGGAGAAAATTCCGTCCTGACTTTC. Protein: CASSRGENSVLTF.

This clonotype was counted many times. V gene TRBV27 combines with J gene TRBJ2-6; D ambiguous. CDR1 and CDR2 (germline): MNHEY, SMNVEV (reference sequence). The length of the CDR3 is 15 residues. V lost 6 bases and J lost 0, with 9 bases in between. The chain's CDR3 is CASRTPSSGANVLTF. The CDR3 DNA reads as TGTGCCAGCAGGACCCCAAGCTCTGGGGCCAACGTCCTGACTTTC.

At least ten counts were recorded for this clonotype. The V call is TRBV5-5, the J call TRBJ2-7, with D possibly matching TRBD2 (5 bases). Germline CDR1 SGHKS, CDR2 YYEKEE (reference sequence). The CDR3 has 16 amino acids. V dropped 0 bases and J dropped 0 bases, with 13 bases sitting between them. The CDR3 is CASSLELAASSYEQYF. CDR3 in DNA: TGTGCCAGCAGCTTGGAGCTAGCCGCTAGCTCCTACGAGCAGTACTTC.